The 20 T cell receptor beta chains below were found in one sample sequenced in a study of cytotoxic CD8 clonotypes in ibrutinib-treated CLL (dated by TCRdb to the early 2020s). The time point label on this specimen signifies: less than 30 months on ibrutinib. The library was made by the immunoSEQ multiplex PCR assay. Imported from immuneACCESS, the table was reduced by TCRdb to in-frame sequences with V and J called. These copies leave out some clones; in studies compared against another copy, an unresolved V gene accounts for under half, and the cause of the remainder is not known. The sample includes under 150,000 clones, with roughly 84% observed a single time. 3% to 4% of the sample rests with the top ten. The source material was PBMCs, sampled after 24 months of ibrutinib treatment. The receptors were sampled from a human donor with chronic lymphocytic leukemia.

J is TRBJ2-2 and V is TRBV19; possible D gene TRBD1, 6 bases. Germline V CDR1 and CDR2: LNHDA, SQIVND (reference sequence). The ends were cut back, 6 bases at V and 1 base at J, with 15 bases in the middle. The CDR3 loop spans 16 amino acids. The CDR3: CASSNRRDKNTGELFF. The DNA for the CDR3 is TGTGCCAGTAGCAATCGCCGGGACAAGAACACCGGGGAGCTGTTTTTT.

This chain joins TRBV5-1 and TRBJ2-2, with D unclear. V gave up 0 bases and J gave up 3 bases, with 9 bases separating them. This CDR3 has 15 amino acids. Germline V gene data show CDR1 as SGHRS and CDR2 as YFSETQ. Here the CDR3 reads CASSLARSYTGELFF. The CDR3 DNA reads TGCGCCAGCAGCTTGGCCAGGAGCTACACCGGGGAGCTGTTTTTT.

V is TRBV5-1 and J is TRBJ2-2, with D possibly being TRBD2 (6 bases). Trimming took off 6 bases at V and 2 bases at J, with 26 bases between the two ends. CDR1 SGHRS and CDR2 YFSETQ come from the germline V gene. The CDR3 is 19 amino acids. The CDR3 sequence is CASTPDPPTRGLNTGELFF. The CDR3 nucleotides read TGCGCCAGCACCCCCGACCCTCCTACGCGGGGCCTAAACACCGGGGAGCTGTTTTTT.

The chain links TRBV27 to TRBJ2-1, with 10 bases that match TRBD2. The CDR3 runs to 16 residues. V gave up 4 bases and J gave up 8 bases; unmatched junction bases: 11. Looked up from germline, CDR1 is MNHEY and CDR2 is SMNVEV (reference sequence). CDR3 coding DNA: TGTGCCAGCAGTTCCCACCCAGCGGGGGGGCTCGATGAGCAGTTCTTC. As protein: CASSSHPAGGLDEQFF.

V and J are TRBV30 and TRBJ1-1; possible D gene TRBD1, 6 bases. Germline assignment: CDR1 GTSNPN and CDR2 SVGIG (reference sequence). The length of the CDR3 is 12 residues. Trimming shortened V by 4 bases and J by 4 bases, and 10 bases separated the two germline ends. CDR3 coding DNA: TGTGCCTGGACCAAAGGGGGCACTGAAGCTTTCTTT. Translated, it gives CAWTKGGTEAFF.

V and J are TRBV27 and TRBJ2-1, with 9 bases fitting TRBD1. Germline V gene data show CDR1 as MNHEY and CDR2 as SMNVEV (reference sequence). After removal of 3 bases from V and 5 bases from J, the junction contained 11 bases not matched to a gene. This CDR3 has 17 amino acids. The DNA of the CDR3 is TGTGCCAGCAGTTTCCGTAATCCGGGACAGGGTCACAATGAGCAGTTCTTC. It codes for CASSFRNPGQGHNEQFF.

This chain uses TRBV7-9 with TRBJ2-7, with TRBD1 identical over 8 bases. CDR1 and CDR2 (germline): SEHNR, FQNEAQ (reference sequence). V gave up 5 bases and J gave up 1 base; unmatched junction bases: 4. The CDR3 consists of 14 residues. The CDR3 is CASSPGTGSYEQYF. DNA of the CDR3: TGTGCCAGCAGCCCCGGGACAGGATCCTACGAGCAGTACTTC.

This chain uses TRBV28 with TRBJ2-7; D is perhaps TRBD2 (5 bases). The CDR3 has 12 residues. With 6 bases removed from V and 11 bases from J, the gap between germline ends came to 17 bases. In germline, CDR1 is MDHEN, CDR2 SYDVKM. The CDR3 sequence: CASSPLSGKEYF. The CDR3 bases are TGTGCCAGCAGCCCCTTGTCGGGAAAGGAGTACTTC.

V is TRBV2 and J is TRBJ1-1, with a weak D call TRBD1 (6 bases). CDR3 length equals 13 residues. Germline-derived CDR1 and CDR2 are SNHLY and FYNNEI. Trimming removed 5 bases at V and 9 bases at J, with 16 bases between. CDR3 bases: TGTGCCAGCAGTCTCACCTGGACAGATCAAGCTTTCTTT. Its translation: CASSLTWTDQAFF.

The chain couples TRBV19 to TRBJ2-6; D might be TRBD1 (7 bases). Trimming shortened V by 6 bases and J by 0 bases, and 15 bases separated the two germline ends. CDR1 is LNHDA and CDR2 is SQIVND in the germline V gene (reference sequence). This CDR3 spans 17 amino acids. CDR3 residues: CASSAGQTSSGANVLTF. CDR3 coding DNA: TGTGCCAGTAGCGCGGGACAGACTAGCTCTGGGGCCAACGTCCTGACTTTC.

This chain connects TRBV6-1 to TRBJ2-4, with TRBD1 as a possible D gene (6 bases). V was trimmed by 6 bases and J by 0 bases, leaving 12 bases between them. Germline-derived CDR1 and CDR2 are MNHNS and SASEGT. The CDR3 is 15 residues long. The CDR3 coding sequence is TGTGCCAGCAGGAGCAGACAGGTAGCCAAAAACATTCAGTACTTC. Translated, it gives CASRSRQVAKNIQYF.

The CDR3 DNA is TGTGCCAGCTCACCAGAGGGGGCAGGGTATGGCTACACCTTC. The encoded protein is CASSPEGAGYGYTF. The V and J genes are TRBV18 and TRBJ1-2; 7 positions agree with TRBD1. Germline CDR1 reads KGHSH; CDR2 reads LQKENI. This CDR3 comprises 14 residues. The V segment lost 2 bases and the J segment 5 bases; nucleotides outside the gene matches: 5.

J is TRBJ2-1 and V is TRBV27, with D possibly called TRBD1 or TRBD2 (5 bases each). The CDR3 loop spans 17 amino acids. The germline CDR1 and CDR2 sequences are MNHEY and SMNVEV (reference sequence). Trimming cost V 4 bases and J 8 bases, with 24 bases left between them. This chain's CDR3 is CASSSLVGLRGVHEQFF. The DNA of the CDR3 is TGTGCCAGCAGTTCGTTGGTCGGGTTAAGGGGAGTTCATGAGCAGTTCTTC.

This chain uses TRBV5-4 with TRBJ1-1, with 7 bases fitting TRBD1. V was clipped by 5 bases and J by 0 bases; unmatched bases: 7. There are 15 residues in the CDR3. CDR1 and CDR2 from the germline V gene are SGHNT and YYREEE (reference sequence). DNA of the CDR3: TGTGCCAGCAGGGCCGGGACAGTCATGAACACTGAAGCTTTCTTT. Residues: CASRAGTVMNTEAFF. Complete variable domain (other parts from reference TRBV5-4 and TRBJ1-1): ETGVTQSPTHLIKTRGQQVTLRCSSQSGHNTVSWYQQALGQGPQFIFQYYREEENGRGNFPPRFSGLQFPNYSSELNVNALELDDSALYLCASRAGTVMNTEAFFGQGTRLTVV.

J is TRBJ1-2 and V is TRBV4-3; weak D call: TRBD1 (6 bases). V was clipped by 0 bases and J by 4 bases, with 9 bases between them. The CDR3 covers 14 residues. CDR1 and CDR2 from the germline V gene are LGHNA and YSLEER. The CDR3 sequence: CASSQEAGAYGYTF. The CDR3 DNA is TGCGCCAGCAGCCAAGAGGCAGGGGCCTATGGCTACACCTTC.

This clone has a handful of counts. The chain recombines TRBV6-1 with TRBJ1-5, with 10 bases fitting TRBD1. V dropped 8 bases and J dropped 2; count of bases not matched to a gene: 0. Germline CDR1 reads MNHNS; CDR2 reads SASEGT. The CDR3 is 13 residues long. CDR3: CASGQGGNQPQHF. The CDR3 nucleotides read TGTGCCAGCGGACAGGGGGGCAATCAGCCCCAGCATTTT.

V usage is TRBV19 and J usage is TRBJ1-2; 8 positions match TRBD1. CDR1 and CDR2 (germline): LNHDA, SQIVND (reference sequence). The J segment lost 8 bases and the V segment lost 8 bases, leaving 16 bases of the junction unmatched. This CDR3 comprises 15 residues. In DNA, the CDR3 is TGTGCCAGTGGCCGGACAGGGACCTATCTGGAAGGCTACACCTTC. Protein: CASGRTGTYLEGYTF.

J is TRBJ2-7 and V is TRBV9, with D perhaps matching TRBD1 or TRBD2 (5 bases each). The V gene's germline CDR1 is SGDLS and CDR2 YYNGEE. The CDR3 sequence is 14 residues long. Trimming took 4 bases from V and 7 from J, leaving 18 bases between them. CDR3 sequence reads: CASSPRDRAREQYF. Here the CDR3 DNA reads TGTGCCAGCAGCCCCAGGGACCGGGCTCGGGAGCAGTACTTC.

The V gene is TRBV2, the J gene TRBJ1-5; D is ambiguous. Trimming shortened V by 4 bases and J by 0 bases, and 4 bases separated the two germline ends. CDR1 and CDR2 (germline): SNHLY, FYNNEI. The CDR3 extends over 13 amino acids. The CDR3 DNA is TGTGCCAGCAGTGGAAGTAGCAATCAGCCCCAGCATTTT. Its translation: CASSGSSNQPQHF.

This chain connects TRBV7-2 to TRBJ2-1, with 8 bases identical to TRBD2. The CDR3 runs to 16 residues. The junction had 2 bases not matched to a gene; V was cut back by 1 base and J by 0 bases. The germline gives CDR1 SGHTA, CDR2 FQGNSA. Here the CDR3 reads CASSLGRGGSYNEQFF. As DNA, the CDR3 is TGTGCCAGCAGCTTAGGTCGGGGGGGCTCCTACAATGAGCAGTTCTTC.